These 32 T cell receptor beta chains originate from one sample sequenced in a study of blood T cell repertoires in COVID-19. This table comes from immunoSEQ multiplex PCR, and its TCRdb copy is limited to in-frame clones, with some not included. The sample holds approximately 28,000 clones, around 72% seen once. Sequenced sample: peripheral blood. The receptor source for this set is a boy aged 2 to 10 with active or convalescent COVID-19.

This clone has more than one count but fewer than ten. The chain joins TRBV11-2 to TRBJ1-5; weak D call: TRBD1 (5 bases). The CDR3 covers 13 residues. Germline CDR1 SGHAT, CDR2 FQNNGV. Trimming took off 0 bases at V and 5 bases at J, with 5 bases between the two ends. CDR3 nucleotides: TGTGCCAGCAGCTTAGACAGGGATCAGCCCCAGCATTTT. Its protein product is CASSLDRDQPQHF.

J is TRBJ2-1 and V is TRBV11-2; D perhaps matches TRBD2 (6 bases). The CDR3 runs 15 residues. CDR1 and CDR2 from the germline V gene are SGHAT and FQNNGV. V gave up 1 base and J gave up 5 bases, with 12 bases separating them. The CDR3 DNA reads TGTGCCAGCAGCTTAGTGGGGGACTTGCACAATGAGCAGTTCTTC. Its translation is CASSLVGDLHNEQFF.

The V gene is TRBV7-9, the J gene TRBJ1-1, with 8 bases matching TRBD1. The ends lost 5 bases at V and 4 bases at J; junction bases unmatched: 9. The CDR3 is made up of 15 amino acids. Germline CDR1 and CDR2: SEHNR and FQNEAQ (reference sequence). The CDR3 nucleotides are TGTGCCAGCAGCGATACTAGGGGACAGGTCACTGAAGCTTTCTTT. The encoded protein is CASSDTRGQVTEAFF.

This chain uses TRBV10-2 with TRBJ1-5; D not certain. The germline gives CDR1 WSHSY, CDR2 SAAADI. Trimming shortened V by 0 bases and J by 3 bases, and 9 bases separated the two germline ends. The CDR3 runs to 15 residues. In DNA form, the CDR3 reads TGCGCCAGCAGTGAGTCGGGAGGCCCCAATCAGCCCCAGCATTTT. Its translation is CASSESGGPNQPQHF.

V usage is TRBV30 and J usage is TRBJ1-5; weak D call: TRBD1 (5 bases). CDR3 length: 14 amino acids. The germline CDR1 and CDR2 sequences are GTSNPN and SVGIG (reference sequence). Trimming removed 0 bases from V and 4 bases from J, with 10 bases in between. The CDR3 nucleotides are TGTGCCTGGAGTGTAATGGACACTAATCAGCCCCAGCATTTT. Protein: CAWSVMDTNQPQHF. The full variable domain, its missing parts supplied by reference TRBV30 and TRBJ1-5, is SQTIHQWPATLVQPVGSPLSLECTVEGTSNPNLYWYRQAAGRGLQLLFYSVGIGQISSEVPQNLSASRPQDRQFILSSKKLLLSDSGFYLCAWSVMDTNQPQHFGDGTRLSIL.

This clone was observed once. The J gene is TRBJ2-3, the V gene TRBV6-4; TRBD1 agrees at 7 bases. This CDR3 is 15 amino acids long. V lost 4 bases, J lost 4 bases, and 8 bases stayed unmatched. Germline V gene sequence: CDR1 MRHNA, CDR2 SNTAGT. The DNA of the CDR3 is TGTGCCAGCAGTGCCAGACAGGGTGGGGCAGATACGCAGTATTTT. It yields the protein CASSARQGGADTQYF.

V usage is TRBV5-1 and J usage is TRBJ2-1; tentatively, D is TRBD1 (5 bases). The V end lost 3 bases, the J end lost 3 bases, and 13 bases lay between the germline ends. This CDR3 has 15 residues. Germline CDR1 SGHRS, CDR2 YFSETQ. In DNA form, the CDR3 reads TGCGCCAGCAGCTCCACAGGAGCCAACTACAATGAGCAGTTCTTC. It is translated as CASSSTGANYNEQFF.

This clone appeared a single time. V usage is TRBV10-3 and J usage is TRBJ2-6; 9 nucleotides line up with TRBD1. With V trimmed by 6 bases and J by 0 bases, 9 bases remained unmatched. Germline-derived CDR1 and CDR2 are ENHRY and SYGVKD. CDR3 length equals 18 residues. CDR3 protein: CAIRSSGTGLSGANVLTF. For the CDR3, the DNA is TGTGCCATCAGGTCTTCCGGGACAGGGCTCTCTGGGGCCAACGTCCTGACTTTC.

DNA for the CDR3: TGTGCCAGCAGCGTAGGTGGCAGCGGGGGGGCGAAAAATACGCAGTATTTT. This codes for CASSVGGSGGAKNTQYF. This rearrangement joins TRBV9 to TRBJ2-3; 10 nucleotides agree with TRBD2. There are 17 residues in the CDR3. The V gene end was trimmed by 0 bases and the J gene end by 7 bases; junction bases not matched to a gene: 11. Germline assignment: CDR1 SGDLS and CDR2 YYNGEE.

This chain joins TRBV29-1 and TRBJ1-2, with 7 bases matching TRBD1. Germline CDR1 reads SQVTM; CDR2 reads ANQGSEA. The trim removed 5 bases at V and 5 bases at J, leaving 8 bases unmatched. This CDR3 comprises 13 residues. The CDR3 region has the DNA TGCAGCGTTTCCCAGGGGGAAGGTTATGGCTACACCTTC. Protein sequence: CSVSQGEGYGYTF.

This sequence joins TRBV12-3 or TRBV12-4 and TRBJ2-5; TRBD2 aligns across 7 bases. J lost 5 bases, V lost 5 bases, and 5 bases had no gene match. The CDR3 runs 13 residues. In DNA, the CDR3 is TGTGCCAGCAGTCAAGGACTAGGGGAGACCCAGTACTTC. It codes for CASSQGLGETQYF.

This chain connects TRBV27 to TRBJ2-5; weak D call: TRBD2 (5 bases). The CDR3 is made up of 15 amino acids. From germline, CDR1 is MNHEY and CDR2 SMNVEV (reference sequence). Trimming stripped 3 bases from V and 1 base from J, with 12 bases between. This CDR3 is CASSFGSGVQETQYF. Here the CDR3 DNA reads TGTGCCAGCAGTTTTGGGAGCGGAGTCCAAGAGACCCAGTACTTC.

The chain joins TRBV6-1 to TRBJ1-5; unclear D gene. Trimming removed 0 bases from V and 9 bases from J, with 9 bases in between. The CDR3 is 13 residues long. Germline assignment: CDR1 MNHNS and CDR2 SASEGT. For the CDR3, the DNA is TGTGCCAGCAGTGAAGCCCGCCAGGTGCCCCAGCATTTT. It specifies CASSEARQVPQHF.

Written as DNA, the CDR3 is TGTGCCATCAGTGATCAACAGGGACGGACTGAAGCTTTCTTT. It is translated as CAISDQQGRTEAFF. The rearrangement uses TRBV10-3 and TRBJ1-1; D is possibly TRBD1 (6 bases). The CDR3 loop spans 14 amino acids. From germline, CDR1 is ENHRY and CDR2 SYGVKD. V shed 3 bases and J shed 5 bases, with 13 bases lying between them.

The V gene is TRBV7-9, the J gene TRBJ2-2; D uncertain. V was cut by 6 bases and J by 0 bases, with 14 bases left in between. CDR1 and CDR2 from the germline V gene are SEHNR and FQNEAQ (reference sequence). This CDR3 has 16 residues. The CDR3 protein is CASRETRGTNTGELFF. CDR3 in DNA: TGTGCCAGCAGGGAAACCAGAGGCACGAACACCGGGGAGCTGTTTTTT.

The chain joins TRBV29-1 to TRBJ2-1, with TRBD2 matching over 12 bases. CDR3 length: 12 amino acids. Germline CDR1 SQVTM, CDR2 ANQGSEA. V lost 8 bases, J lost 5 bases, and 1 base stayed unmatched. The CDR3 reads CSSSGGDNEQFF. The CDR3 DNA follows: TGCAGCTCTAGCGGGGGGGACAATGAGCAGTTCTTC.

This clone is labeled medium-sized (0.01 to 0.1%). The chain recombines TRBV4-1 with TRBJ2-3; D remains ambiguous. CDR3 length equals 14 residues. Trimming removed 1 base from V and 0 bases from J, with 5 bases in between. The V gene's germline CDR1 is MGHRA and CDR2 YSYEKL. CDR3 protein: CASSQGLSTDTQYF. DNA for the CDR3: TGCGCCAGCAGCCAAGGGCTGAGCACAGATACGCAGTATTTT.

This clone showed up just a few times. This rearrangement joins TRBV2 to TRBJ2-3, with 7 bases fitting TRBD2. This CDR3 has 15 amino acids. J lost 3 bases, V lost 8 bases, and 11 bases had no gene match. CDR1 SNHLY and CDR2 FYNNEI come from the germline V gene. CDR3 DNA: TGTGCCAGCCTGAAGGCGGGAGTGGAGACAGATACGCAGTATTTT. Encoded protein: CASLKAGVETDTQYF.

This chain links TRBV19 with TRBJ2-3; TRBD1 aligns across 8 bases. CDR1 and CDR2 (germline): LNHDA, SQIVND (reference sequence). The CDR3 has 14 amino acids. V lost 7 bases to trimming and J lost 7 bases; unmatched junction nucleotides: 10. Written as DNA, the CDR3 is TGTGCCAGTACCTACGACAGGGGATGGAATACGCAGTATTTT. Its protein is CASTYDRGWNTQYF.

The chain joins TRBV7-8 to TRBJ1-1, with 8 bases lining up with TRBD1. CDR1 SGHVS and CDR2 FQNEAQ come from the germline V gene. CDR3 length: 14 residues. V trimming: 0 bases; J trimming: 8 bases; junction bases outside the gene matches: 5. CDR3 coding DNA: TGTGCCAGCAGCTTAGCCAGGACAGGGTCGGAAGCTTTCTTT. Protein: CASSLARTGSEAFF.

The rearrangement joins TRBV3-1 (or the pseudogene TRBV3-2) to TRBJ1-1, with D tentatively TRBD1 (6 bases). In germline, CDR1 is LGHDT, CDR2 YNNKEL (reference sequence). This CDR3 contains 16 residues. V was pared by 1 base and J by 1 base, with 13 bases between. The CDR3 DNA is TGTGCCAGCAGCCAAGCAAGGGGGTCGGGGAACACTGAAGCTTTCTTT. This translates into CASSQARGSGNTEAFF.

This sequence joins TRBV9 and TRBJ1-1; TRBD1 might be the D (6 bases). CDR1 SGDLS and CDR2 YYNGEE come from the germline V gene. The V and J ends lost 5 bases and 1 base respectively, with 15 bases between them. This CDR3 contains 15 residues. CDR3 loop: CASSSPNRENTEAFF. The CDR3 DNA reads as TGTGCCAGCAGTTCTCCGAACAGGGAGAACACTGAAGCTTTCTTT.

The V and J genes are TRBV6-5 and TRBJ2-1; possible D gene TRBD2, 6 bases. This CDR3 is built from 15 residues. V lost 6 bases, J lost 12 bases, and 24 bases lay in between. Germline CDR1 MNHEY, CDR2 SVGAGI. Here the CDR3 reads CASSPGLAPRVGQFF. The CDR3 coding sequence is TGTGCCAGCAGCCCGGGACTGGCACCCCGCGTAGGGCAGTTCTTC.

The chain is built from TRBV19 and TRBJ1-1, with D perhaps TRBD1 (5 bases). The CDR3 spans 14 residues. Germline V CDR1 and CDR2: LNHDA, SQIVND (reference sequence). Trimming left V 7 bases short and J 0 bases short, with 12 bases between. The CDR3 coding sequence is TGTGCCAGTATGAGGGGCGGGATGAACACTGAAGCTTTCTTT. It specifies CASMRGGMNTEAFF.

A note on this clone: Other nucleotide sequences in the sample specify the same CDR3. The chain joins TRBV28 to TRBJ2-3; 15 nucleotides match TRBD2. The CDR3 loop spans 15 amino acids. Germline CDR1 is MDHEN and CDR2 is SYDVKM. Unmatched junction bases numbered 1, after V lost 6 bases and J lost 3 bases. CDR3 in DNA: TGTGCCAGCAGGGGGACTAGCGGGGGGACAGATACGCAGTATTTT. It translates to CASRGTSGGTDTQYF.

This chain uses TRBV5-1 with TRBJ1-2, with TRBD1 matching 7 bases. Trimming removed 2 bases from V and 5 bases from J; junction bases left unmatched: 6. Germline loops: CDR1 SGHRS, CDR2 YFSETQ. CDR3 size: 14 residues. CDR3 region: CASSFEGAQYGYTF. CDR3 coding DNA: TGCGCCAGCAGCTTTGAGGGGGCTCAATATGGCTACACCTTC.

Only a few counts were recorded for this clone. The CDR3, as DNA: TGTGCCAGTAGTATGTCCAGGGCCGGGGGGTCACCCCTCCACTTT. Translated: CASSMSRAGGSPLHF. The chain combines TRBV19 with TRBJ1-6, with D perhaps matching TRBD1 (5 bases). This CDR3 spans 15 amino acids. Germline V gene sequence: CDR1 LNHDA, CDR2 SQIVND (reference sequence). The V gene lost 3 bases and the J gene lost 10 bases, with 16 bases spanning the gap.

This sequence joins TRBV2 and TRBJ2-1; 12 positions match TRBD2. With V trimmed by 4 bases and J by 8 bases, 6 bases remained unmatched. CDR1 and CDR2 from the germline V gene are SNHLY and FYNNEI. The CDR3 is 15 amino acids. The chain's CDR3 is CASSVRTSGADEQFF. In nucleotides, the CDR3 is TGTGCCAGCAGTGTACGGACTAGCGGGGCGGATGAGCAGTTCTTC.

The J gene is TRBJ1-3, the V gene TRBV27; D unclear. This CDR3 has 13 residues. V was cut by 8 bases and J by 2 bases, with 10 bases left in between. The germline V gene encodes CDR1 MNHEY and CDR2 SMNVEV (reference sequence). The CDR3 DNA reads TGTGCCAGCTCCTTTGTCGCTGGAAACACCATATATTTT. It specifies CASSFVAGNTIYF.

This clone was detected only once. The CDR3 loop reads CASSLVGGTYEQYF. The CDR3 DNA sequence: TGTGCCAGCAGCTTGGTGGGGGGAACCTACGAGCAGTACTTC. The chain joins TRBV5-5 to TRBJ2-7; maybe TRBD2 (6 bases). The CDR3 has 14 amino acids. V was cut by 0 bases and J by 2 bases, with 9 bases left in between. Germline loops: CDR1 SGHKS, CDR2 YYEKEE (reference sequence).

In its sample, this clone was seen a few times. This chain links TRBV15 with TRBJ2-1; a weak D match, TRBD2 (5 bases). CDR3 length: 11 amino acids. CDR1 is LNHNV, CDR2 YYDKDF, per germline (reference sequence). V dropped 6 bases and J dropped 10 bases, with 10 bases sitting between them. The CDR3 here is CATSLAWEQFF. CDR3 bases: TGTGCCACCAGTTTAGCGTGGGAGCAGTTCTTC.

The chain carries TRBV3-1 (or the pseudogene TRBV3-2) and TRBJ1-1; 9 positions match TRBD1. The germline V gene has CDR1 LGHDT and CDR2 YNNKEL (reference sequence). The junction had 17 bases not matched to a gene; V was cut back by 4 bases and J by 8 bases. The CDR3 runs 17 residues. This chain's CDR3 is CASSPAGQGPLVFEAFF. CDR3 bases: TGTGCCAGCAGCCCAGCGGGACAGGGACCTTTGGTCTTCGAAGCTTTCTTT.